These T cell receptor beta chains were read from a single sample in a study of human T cells and chemical hapten exposure. TCRdb recomputed calls from the RACE reads with MiXCR, one row per CDR3 protein. The sample includes 57,000 or so distinct CDR3 sequences, approximately 11% of them seen just once. The input for sequencing was whole blood, taken in connection with sensitization to the hapten diphenylcyclopropenone (DPC). Receptors originate from a middle-aged woman with alopecia areata. Some clones in this sample may be carry-over from other donors' samples. Each CDR3 is given with its conserved first and last residue. D genes are given only for firm matches. Expanded clones get a size class; other rows say once, few or many, or leave the size out.

j_gene,len,d_gene,abundance,v_gene,CDR3nt,CDR3aa
TRBJ1-6,13,NA,few,TRBV4-2,TGTGCCAGCAGCCCTGAGGCTTCTTCACCCCTCCACTTT,CASSPEASSPLHF
TRBJ2-7,16,NA,many,TRBV6-6,TGTGCCAGCAGTTACGTGGAGGGGACGTCACCCTACGAGCAGTACTTC,CASSYVEGTSPYEQYF
TRBJ2-2,16,TRBD1,few,TRBV19,TGTGCCAGTAGTATGGGTCGGGACAGGGGTGCCGGGGAGCTGTTTTTT,CASSMGRDRGAGELFF
TRBJ1-1,16,NA,NA,TRBV20-1,TGCAGTGCTAGAGACGTTTACTCGTCGGTGAACACTGAAGCTTTCTTT,CSARDVYSSVNTEAFF
TRBJ2-7,15,TRBD1,many,TRBV9,TGTGCCAGCAGCTTAACAACAGGGGAGACCTACGAGCAGTACTTC,CASSLTTGETYEQYF
TRBJ2-1,13,TRBD2,NA,TRBV2,TGTGCCAGCAGGGCGGGGACTAGCGGAGGCCAGTTCTTC,CASRAGTSGGQFF
TRBJ2-7,15,NA,NA,TRBV6-5,TGTGCCAGCAGTTACGAGGCCCCCCGCGATAACGAGCAGTACTTC,CASSYEAPRDNEQYF
TRBJ2-5,14,NA,NA,TRBV5-1,TGCGCCAGCGCCTCGAACGGGGAGGAAGAGACCCAGTACTTC,CASASNGEEETQYF
TRBJ1-5,17,TRBD1,few,TRBV12-5,TGTGCTAGTGGTTTTTCCGGGACAGCTTATAGCAATCAGCCCCAGCATTTT,CASGFSGTAYSNQPQHF
TRBJ1-5,14,NA,many,TRBV30,TGTGCCTGGAGTGTGCGAAGGGGTGGCCAGCCCCAGCATTTT,CAWSVRRGGQPQHF
TRBJ2-7,14,TRBD1,many,TRBV11-2,TGTGCCAGCAAATTCCCGGGACAGGGTCGCGAGCAGTACTTC,CASKFPGQGREQYF
TRBJ1-2,14,TRBD1,NA,TRBV7-2,TGTGCCAGCAGCAGGGGACAGGGTATGGATGGCTACACCTTC,CASSRGQGMDGYTF
TRBJ2-5,14,NA,few,TRBV6-2/TRBV6-3,TGTGCCAGCAGTTACTCAATACGGCAAGAGACCCAGTACTTC,CASSYSIRQETQYF
TRBJ2-7,14,NA,few,TRBV6-2/TRBV6-3,TGTGCCAGCAGCCCGACAGGATTGACCTACGAGCAGTACTTC,CASSPTGLTYEQYF
TRBJ2-5,12,NA,many,TRBV3-1,TGTGCCAGCAGCCAAAACCAAGAGACCCAGTACTTC,CASSQNQETQYF
TRBJ1-1,13,NA,many,TRBV15,TGTGCCACCAGCGAGGCGATGAACACTGAAGCTTTCTTT,CATSEAMNTEAFF
TRBJ2-5,15,TRBD1,many,TRBV27,TGTGCCAGCAGTTTGGGTTTTGGACAGGGGGGGACCCAGTACTTC,CASSLGFGQGGTQYF
TRBJ1-6,15,NA,many,TRBV20-1,TGCAGTGCCCCCCGAGACACCTCCTATAATTCACCCCTCCACTTT,CSAPRDTSYNSPLHF
TRBJ1-4,15,NA,NA,TRBV7-2,TGTGCCAGCAGCTTAGCCACAGGGCCAGATGAAAAACTGTTTTTT,CASSLATGPDEKLFF
TRBJ2-7,18,TRBD2,many,TRBV11-2,TGTGCCAGCAGCACCCTCGTGGGCAGCGGGAGTATTTCCTACGAGCAGTACTTC,CASSTLVGSGSISYEQYF
TRBJ2-5,13,NA,NA,TRBV18,TGTGCCAGCTCATCGGAATCCTTAGAGACCCAGTACTTC,CASSSESLETQYF
TRBJ1-2,14,NA,few,TRBV28,TGTGCCAGCAGTTCGGGGCAGGGCCTCTATGGCTACACCTTC,CASSSGQGLYGYTF
TRBJ1-4,14,NA,many,TRBV5-8,TGTGCCAGCAGCTTGAGGCAGCTAAATGAAAAACTGTTTTTT,CASSLRQLNEKLFF
TRBJ2-7,14,NA,many,TRBV7-8,TGTGCCAGCAGCCTTTCCAGGACCATCTACGAGCAGTACTTC,CASSLSRTIYEQYF
TRBJ2-1,11,NA,NA,TRBV20-1,TGCAGTGCTGGAGGAGGGGGTGAGCAGTTCTTC,CSAGGGGEQFF
TRBJ2-7,15,NA,NA,TRBV7-2,TGTGCCAGCAGCCCCATGCCCGGGAGCTCCTACGAGCAGTACTTC,CASSPMPGSSYEQYF
TRBJ2-7,15,TRBD2,many,TRBV10-2,TGCGCCAGCAGTGAGATTCCTAGCGGGAGTGGCGAGCAGTACTTC,CASSEIPSGSGEQYF
TRBJ2-3,17,TRBD2,many,TRBV6-6,TGTGCCAGCAGTTACTCGATACGGGCGGGAGTCCCAGATACGCAGTATTTT,CASSYSIRAGVPDTQYF
TRBJ1-1,15,NA,many,TRBV5-1,TGCGCCAGCAGCTTGATGGGTGCGGCGAACACTGAAGCTTTCTTT,CASSLMGAANTEAFF
TRBJ2-1,17,TRBD2,few,TRBV18,TGTGCCAGCTCACCGGGACTAGCGGGGACTACTGGAGTGGAGCAGTTCTTC,CASSPGLAGTTGVEQFF
TRBJ2-2,14,TRBD2,many,TRBV6-1,TGTGCCAGCAGCTATAGCGGGGTCCCCGGGGAGCTGTTTTTT,CASSYSGVPGELFF
TRBJ2-7,12,NA,few,TRBV30,TGTGCCGCCCGAACTGGGACCTACGAGCAGTACTTC,CAARTGTYEQYF